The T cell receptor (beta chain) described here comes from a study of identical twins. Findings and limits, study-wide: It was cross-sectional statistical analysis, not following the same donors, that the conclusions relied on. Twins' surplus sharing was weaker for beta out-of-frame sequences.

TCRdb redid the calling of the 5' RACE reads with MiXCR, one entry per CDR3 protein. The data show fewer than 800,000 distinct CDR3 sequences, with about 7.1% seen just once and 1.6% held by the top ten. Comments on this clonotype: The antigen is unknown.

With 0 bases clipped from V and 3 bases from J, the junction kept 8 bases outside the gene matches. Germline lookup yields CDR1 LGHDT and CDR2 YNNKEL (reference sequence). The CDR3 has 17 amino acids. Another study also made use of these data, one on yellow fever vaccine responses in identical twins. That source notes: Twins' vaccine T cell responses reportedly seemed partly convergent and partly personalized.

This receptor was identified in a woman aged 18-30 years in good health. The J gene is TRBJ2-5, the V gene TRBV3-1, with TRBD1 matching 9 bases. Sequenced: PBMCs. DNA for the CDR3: TGTGCCAGCAGCCAAGAATATACGGACAGGGGTAAAGAGACCCAGTACTTC. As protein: CASSQEYTDRGKETQYF.